One sample yielded the 12 T cell receptor beta chains listed below, sequenced in a study of T cells in Graves' hyperthyroidism and ophthalmopathy. Amplification of TCR beta CDR3 regions used RNA as the template. Primed by the HTBI set, a first-round RT-PCR was run on the TCR CDR3. TCRdb used MiXCR to reprocess the multiplex PCR reads, holding one entry per CDR3 protein. The sample lists 350,000 to 450,000 distinct CDR3 sequences, 11% to 15% occurring once. The sequenced material came from blood. The receptors were sampled from a man over 45 with Graves' ophthalmopathy.

This clonotype was detected a few times. CDR3 DNA: TGTGCCAGCAGTTACGCCGGGACTGAGAGCACAGATACGCAGTATTTT. This gives the protein CASSYAGTESTDTQYF. This sequence joins TRBV27 and TRBJ2-3; possibly TRBD2 for D (6 bases). Germline-derived CDR1 and CDR2 are MNHEY and SMNVEV (reference sequence). The CDR3 is 16 amino acids. Trimming cost V 4 bases and J 0 bases, with 14 bases left between them.

In its sample, this clonotype was seen many times. This chain links TRBV12-3 or TRBV12-4 with TRBJ1-6; D is unclear. With 1 base removed from V and 7 bases from J, the gap between germline ends came to 5 bases. The CDR3 is made up of 13 amino acids. CDR3 DNA: TGTGCCAGCAGTTTAGGAGAAAATTCACCCCTCCACTTT. Amino acids: CASSLGENSPLHF.

This clonotype was observed a handful of times. This chain connects TRBV29-1 to TRBJ1-2; perhaps TRBD1 as D (5 bases). CDR3 size: 13 residues. The germline CDR1 and CDR2 sequences are SQVTM and ANQGSEA. V lost 5 bases and J 1 base, leaving 11 bases between the germline ends. DNA of the CDR3: TGCAGCGTTACCAGGGTTTATAACTATGGCTACACCTTC. Protein: CSVTRVYNYGYTF.

This clonotype has at least ten counts. The rearrangement joins TRBV3-1 to TRBJ1-1, with 7 nucleotides matching TRBD1. The CDR3 length is 15 residues. Losses at the gene ends were 6 bases for V and 5 bases for J; bases not matched to a gene: 12. The germline gives CDR1 LGHDT, CDR2 YNNKEL (reference sequence). This CDR3 reads CASSYRGSTRTEAFF. The CDR3 nucleotides read TGTGCCAGCAGTTACAGGGGTTCCACGAGAACTGAAGCTTTCTTT. Full variable domain (outside the CDR3, taken from reference TRBV3-1 and TRBJ1-1): DTAVSQTPKYLVTQMGNDKSIKCEQNLGHDTMYWYKQDSKKFLKIMFSYNNKELIINETVPNRFSPKSPDKAHLNLHINSLELGDSAVYFCASSYRGSTRTEAFFGQGTRLTVV.

This clonotype was seen ten or more times. The rearrangement links TRBV30 to TRBJ1-2, with TRBD1 matching over 9 bases. Germline lookup yields CDR1 GTSNPN and CDR2 SVGIG (reference sequence). Trimming at V came to 1 base and at J to 7 bases, leaving 10 bases not matched to a gene. The CDR3 covers 15 residues. CDR3 residues: CAWSGVGTGFSGYTF. For the CDR3, the DNA is TGTGCCTGGAGTGGGGTCGGGACAGGGTTTAGTGGCTACACCTTC.

At least ten counts were recorded for this clonotype. This chain's CDR3 is CASGTGQAGANVLTF. Written as DNA, the CDR3 is TGTGCCAGCGGGACAGGGCAAGCTGGGGCCAACGTCCTGACTTTC. This chain joins TRBV2 and TRBJ2-6; 9 nucleotides agree with TRBD1. J gave up 2 bases and V 8 bases, and 4 bases lay outside the gene matches. CDR3 length equals 15 residues. CDR1 is SNHLY and CDR2 is FYNNEI in the germline V gene.

This clonotype was detected only a few times. The rearrangement links TRBV9 to TRBJ2-1; TRBD1 matches at 10 bases. The length of the CDR3 is 14 residues. CDR1 and CDR2 from the germline V gene are SGDLS and YYNGEE. Germline trimming cut 5 bases from V and 10 bases from J; bases unmatched to any gene: 9. The CDR3: CASRRGQGFGEQFF. The CDR3 nucleotides read TGTGCCAGCAGGAGGGGACAGGGGTTTGGGGAGCAGTTCTTC.

This clonotype was recorded many times. The rearrangement uses TRBV6-1 and TRBJ2-4, with a weak D call TRBD2 (5 bases). Germline V CDR1 and CDR2: MNHNS, SASEGT. This CDR3 has 13 amino acids. The V and J ends lost 6 bases and 9 bases respectively, with 15 bases between them. CDR3 DNA sequence: TGTGCCAGCAGCGTCCTGGAGGTCGGCATTCAGTACTTC. It specifies CASSVLEVGIQYF.

This clonotype was seen at least ten times. CDR3 bases: TGTGCCAGCAGCTTAGTGGGGGGTTACGAGCAGTACTTC. As protein: CASSLVGGYEQYF. V usage is TRBV7-9 and J usage is TRBJ2-7, with D possibly being TRBD2 (6 bases). The CDR3 runs 13 residues. The germline V and J ends were trimmed by 1 base and 4 bases, with 8 bases remaining between them. The germline V gene has CDR1 SEHNR and CDR2 FQNEAQ (reference sequence).

This clonotype was counted many times. V usage is TRBV3-1 and J usage is TRBJ2-7, with D perhaps matching TRBD2 (5 bases). V was cut by 3 bases and J by 9 bases, with 15 bases left in between. Germline V gives CDR1 LGHDT, CDR2 YNNKEL (reference sequence). This CDR3 contains 13 residues. CDR3: CASSHGPDAGQYF. CDR3 nucleotides: TGTGCCAGCAGCCATGGGCCGGATGCGGGGCAGTACTTC.

This clonotype was seen many times. This rearrangement joins TRBV5-8 to TRBJ2-1, with D perhaps being TRBD1 or TRBD2 (5 bases each). There are 15 residues in the CDR3. Germline values: CDR1 SGHTS, CDR2 YDEGEE. Trimming removed 4 bases from V and 6 bases from J, with 17 bases in between. The CDR3 DNA is TGTGCCAGCAGCCTCGGGACCCAGAAAGGCAATGAGCAGTTCTTC. Encoded protein: CASSLGTQKGNEQFF.

This clonotype was recorded at least ten times. V gene TRBV6-2 or TRBV6-3 combines with J gene TRBJ2-5; TRBD2 might be the D (5 bases). Germline V gives CDR1 MNHEY, CDR2 SVGEGT. Trimming cost V 2 bases and J 7 bases, with 14 bases left between them. The CDR3 runs 14 residues. CDR3 amino acids: CASSYPPTGWTQYF. The CDR3 DNA follows: TGTGCCAGCAGTTACCCTCCTACGGGATGGACCCAGTACTTC.